The present TCR beta chain was sequenced within a study of shared clonotypes between healthy human individuals. Within Nashville, Tennessee resided all donors, each a Caucasian adult. The protocol was immunoSEQ multiplex PCR, while the TCRdb copy is restricted to in-frame clones and leaves out a portion. The sample contains about 2.4 million clones, roughly 93% of which appear only once. The origin of this receptor is a man aged 18 to 29 in good health. Some clones in this sample may be carry-over from other donors' samples. The source material was naive CD4+ T cells from PBMCs. Noted subset: CD45RA+ positively selected.

The CDR3, as DNA: TGTGCCAGCAGTTACGGACAGGGCCTGGAGTTCTTC. Residues: CASSYGQGLEFF. The chain combines TRBV6-5 with TRBJ2-1, with 8 bases aligning to TRBD1. J was trimmed by 14 bases and V by 2 bases; bases with no gene match: 5. The CDR3 spans 12 residues. CDR1 and CDR2 (germline): MNHEY, SVGAGI.